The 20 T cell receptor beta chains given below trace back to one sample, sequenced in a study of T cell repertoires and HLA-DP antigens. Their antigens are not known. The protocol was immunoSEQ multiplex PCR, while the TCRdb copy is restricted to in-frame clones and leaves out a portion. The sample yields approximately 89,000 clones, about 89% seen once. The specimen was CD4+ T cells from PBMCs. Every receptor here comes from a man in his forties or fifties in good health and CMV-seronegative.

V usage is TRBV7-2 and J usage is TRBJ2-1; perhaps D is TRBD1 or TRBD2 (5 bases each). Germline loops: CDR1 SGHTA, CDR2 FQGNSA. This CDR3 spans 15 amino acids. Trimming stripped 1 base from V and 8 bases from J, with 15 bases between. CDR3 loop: CASSLDGTGADEQFF. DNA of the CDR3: TGTGCCAGCAGCTTAGACGGGACCGGGGCGGATGAGCAGTTCTTC.

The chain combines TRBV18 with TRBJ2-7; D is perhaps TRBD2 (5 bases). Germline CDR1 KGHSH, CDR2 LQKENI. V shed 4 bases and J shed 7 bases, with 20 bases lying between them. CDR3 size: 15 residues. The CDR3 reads CASSHSKGASEEQYF. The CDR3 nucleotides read TGTGCCAGCTCACACTCCAAGGGAGCATCTGAGGAGCAGTACTTC.

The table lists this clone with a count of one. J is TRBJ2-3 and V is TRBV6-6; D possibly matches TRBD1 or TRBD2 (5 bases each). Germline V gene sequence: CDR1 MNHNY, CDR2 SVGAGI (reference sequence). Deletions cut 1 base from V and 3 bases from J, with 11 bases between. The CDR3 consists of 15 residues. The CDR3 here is CASSYWGSPTDTQYF. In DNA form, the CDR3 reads TGTGCCAGCAGTTACTGGGGGTCCCCGACAGATACGCAGTATTTT.

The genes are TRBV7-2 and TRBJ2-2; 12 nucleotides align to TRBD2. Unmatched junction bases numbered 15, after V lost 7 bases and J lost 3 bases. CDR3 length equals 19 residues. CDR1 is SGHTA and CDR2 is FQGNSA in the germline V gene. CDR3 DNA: TGTGCCAGCAAGCCGGCCGCTAGCGGGGGGGCCTGGGACACCGGGGAGCTGTTTTTT. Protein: CASKPAASGGAWDTGELFF.

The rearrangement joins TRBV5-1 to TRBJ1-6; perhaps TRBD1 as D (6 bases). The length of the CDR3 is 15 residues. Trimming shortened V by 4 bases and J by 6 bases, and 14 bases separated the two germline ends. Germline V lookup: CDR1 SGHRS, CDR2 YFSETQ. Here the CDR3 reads CASSEQGPFNSPLHF. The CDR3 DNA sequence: TGCGCCAGCAGCGAACAGGGTCCTTTTAATTCACCCCTCCACTTT. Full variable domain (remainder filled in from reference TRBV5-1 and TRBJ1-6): KAGVTQTPRYLIKTRGQQVTLSCSPISGHRSVSWYQQTPGQGLQFLFEYFSETQRNKGNFPGRFSGRQFSNSRSEMNVSTLELGDSALYLCASSEQGPFNSPLHFGNGTRLTVT.

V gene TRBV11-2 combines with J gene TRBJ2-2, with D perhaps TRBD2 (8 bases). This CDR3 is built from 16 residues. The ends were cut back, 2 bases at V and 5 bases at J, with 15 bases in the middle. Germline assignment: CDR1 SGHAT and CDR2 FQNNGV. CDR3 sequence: CASSLRREGATGELFF. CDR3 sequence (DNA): TGTGCCAGCAGCTTAAGACGGGAGGGGGCGACCGGGGAGCTGTTTTTT.

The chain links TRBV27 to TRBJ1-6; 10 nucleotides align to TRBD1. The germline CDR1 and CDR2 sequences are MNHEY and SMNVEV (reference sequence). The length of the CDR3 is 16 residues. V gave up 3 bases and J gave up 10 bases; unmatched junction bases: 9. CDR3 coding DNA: TGTGCCAGCAGTTTCCCTACCGGGACAGGGGCATCACCCCTCCACTTT. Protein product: CASSFPTGTGASPLHF.

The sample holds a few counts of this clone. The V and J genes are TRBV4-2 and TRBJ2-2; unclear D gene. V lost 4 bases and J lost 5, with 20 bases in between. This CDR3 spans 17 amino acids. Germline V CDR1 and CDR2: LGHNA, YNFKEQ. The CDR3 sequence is CASSLRTGPRTTGELFF. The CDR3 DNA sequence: TGTGCCAGCAGCCTGAGGACCGGGCCTAGAACGACCGGGGAGCTGTTTTTT.

The DNA for the CDR3 is TGTGCCAGCAGCTCTATTCGGACCGCTCAAGAGACCCAGTACTTC. Its translation is CASSSIRTAQETQYF. The chain is built from TRBV5-5 and TRBJ2-5; D not certain. Between the trimmed V and J ends, which lost 3 bases and 2 bases, there was a span of 14 bases. Germline loops: CDR1 SGHKS, CDR2 YYEKEE (reference sequence). The CDR3 covers 15 residues.

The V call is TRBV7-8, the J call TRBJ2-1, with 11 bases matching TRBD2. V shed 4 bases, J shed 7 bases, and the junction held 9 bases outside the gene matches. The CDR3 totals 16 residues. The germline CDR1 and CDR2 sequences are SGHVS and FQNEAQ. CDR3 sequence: CASSSPASGRTNEQFF. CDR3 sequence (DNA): TGTGCCAGCAGCTCGCCGGCTAGCGGGAGGACGAATGAGCAGTTCTTC.

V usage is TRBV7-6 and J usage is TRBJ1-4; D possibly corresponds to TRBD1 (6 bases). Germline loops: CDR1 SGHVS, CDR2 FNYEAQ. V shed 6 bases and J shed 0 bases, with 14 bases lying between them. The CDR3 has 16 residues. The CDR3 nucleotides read TGTGCCAGCAGTACAGGGACGGCCTCAACTAATGAAAAACTGTTTTTT. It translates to CASSTGTASTNEKLFF.

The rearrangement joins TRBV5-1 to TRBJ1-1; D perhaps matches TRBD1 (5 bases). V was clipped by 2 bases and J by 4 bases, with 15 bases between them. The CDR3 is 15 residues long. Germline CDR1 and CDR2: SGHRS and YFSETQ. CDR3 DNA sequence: TGCGCCAGCAGCTTTGGGGGTCATGTGGGCACTGAAGCTTTCTTT. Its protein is CASSFGGHVGTEAFF.

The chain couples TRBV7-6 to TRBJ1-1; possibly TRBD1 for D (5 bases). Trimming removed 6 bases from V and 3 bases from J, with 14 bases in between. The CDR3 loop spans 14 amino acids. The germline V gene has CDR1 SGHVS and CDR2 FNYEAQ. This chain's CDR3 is CASSRTLGDTEAFF. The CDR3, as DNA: TGTGCCAGCAGTCGAACCCTAGGGGACACTGAAGCTTTCTTT.

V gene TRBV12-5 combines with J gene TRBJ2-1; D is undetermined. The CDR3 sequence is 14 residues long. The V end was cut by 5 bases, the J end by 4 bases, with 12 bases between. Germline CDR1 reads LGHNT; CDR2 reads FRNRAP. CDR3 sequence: CASGLSTRYNEQFF. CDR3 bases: TGTGCTAGTGGTCTCAGCACAAGGTACAATGAGCAGTTCTTC.

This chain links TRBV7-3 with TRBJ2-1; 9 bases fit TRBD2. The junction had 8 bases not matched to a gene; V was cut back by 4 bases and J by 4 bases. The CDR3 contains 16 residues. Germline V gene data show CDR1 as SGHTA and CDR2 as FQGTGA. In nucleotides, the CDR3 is TGTGCCAGCAGCTCACTAGCGGGTAATACGTACAATGAGCAGTTCTTC. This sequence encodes CASSSLAGNTYNEQFF.

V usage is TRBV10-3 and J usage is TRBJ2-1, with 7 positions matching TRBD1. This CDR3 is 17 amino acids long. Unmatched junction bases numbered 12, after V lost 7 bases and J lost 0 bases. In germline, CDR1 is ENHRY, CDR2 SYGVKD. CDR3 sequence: CAITKTGTTSSYNEQFF. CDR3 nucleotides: TGTGCCATCACTAAGACAGGGACCACAAGCTCCTACAATGAGCAGTTCTTC.

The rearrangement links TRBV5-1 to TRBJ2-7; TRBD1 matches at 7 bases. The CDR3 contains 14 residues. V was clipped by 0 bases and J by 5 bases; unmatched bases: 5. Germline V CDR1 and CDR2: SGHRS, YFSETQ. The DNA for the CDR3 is TGCGCCAGCAGCTTGGATGCCGGGACAGACGAGCAGTACTTC. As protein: CASSLDAGTDEQYF.

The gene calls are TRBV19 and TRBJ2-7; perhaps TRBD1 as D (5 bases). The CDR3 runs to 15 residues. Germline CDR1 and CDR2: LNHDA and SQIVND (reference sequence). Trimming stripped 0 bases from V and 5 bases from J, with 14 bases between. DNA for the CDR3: TGTGCCAGTAGTATAGATTCCGGACACCTCGACGAGCAGTACTTC. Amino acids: CASSIDSGHLDEQYF.

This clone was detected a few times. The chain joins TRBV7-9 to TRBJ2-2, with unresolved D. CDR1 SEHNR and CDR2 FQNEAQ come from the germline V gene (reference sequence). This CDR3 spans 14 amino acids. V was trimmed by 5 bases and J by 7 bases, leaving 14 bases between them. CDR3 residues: CASSPASGLGELFF. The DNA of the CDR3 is TGTGCCAGCAGCCCTGCTTCTGGGCTCGGGGAGCTGTTTTTT.

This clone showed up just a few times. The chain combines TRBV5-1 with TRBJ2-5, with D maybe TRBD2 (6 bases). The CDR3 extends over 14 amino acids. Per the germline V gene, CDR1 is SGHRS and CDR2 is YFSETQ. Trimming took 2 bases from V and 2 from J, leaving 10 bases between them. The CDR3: CASSFGGVQETQYF. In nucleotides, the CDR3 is TGCGCCAGCAGCTTCGGCGGGGTACAAGAGACCCAGTACTTC.